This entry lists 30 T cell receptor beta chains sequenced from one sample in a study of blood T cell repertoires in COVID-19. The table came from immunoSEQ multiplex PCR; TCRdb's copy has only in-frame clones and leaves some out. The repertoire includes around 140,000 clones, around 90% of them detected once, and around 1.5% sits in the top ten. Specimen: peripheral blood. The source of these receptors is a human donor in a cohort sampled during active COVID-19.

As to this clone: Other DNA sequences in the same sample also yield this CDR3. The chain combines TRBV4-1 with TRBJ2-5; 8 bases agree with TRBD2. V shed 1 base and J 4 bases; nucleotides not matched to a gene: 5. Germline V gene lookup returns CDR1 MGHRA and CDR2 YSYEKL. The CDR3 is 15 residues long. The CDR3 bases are TGCGCCAGCAGCCAAGCGGGGGGGCTGGGAGAGACCCAGTACTTC. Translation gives CASSQAGGLGETQYF.

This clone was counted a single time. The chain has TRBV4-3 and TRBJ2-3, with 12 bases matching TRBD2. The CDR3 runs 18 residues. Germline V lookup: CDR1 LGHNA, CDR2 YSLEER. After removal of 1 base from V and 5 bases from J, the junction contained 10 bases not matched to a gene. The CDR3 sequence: CASSQGVLLAGGEDTQYF. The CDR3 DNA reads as TGCGCCAGCAGCCAAGGAGTCCTACTAGCGGGGGGTGAAGATACGCAGTATTTT.

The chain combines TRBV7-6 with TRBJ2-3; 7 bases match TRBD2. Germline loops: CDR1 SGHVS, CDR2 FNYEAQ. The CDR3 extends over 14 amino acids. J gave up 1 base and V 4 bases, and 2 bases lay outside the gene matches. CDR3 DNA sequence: TGTGCCAGCAGCTCCAGCGGGGGCACAGATACGCAGTATTTT. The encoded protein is CASSSSGGTDTQYF. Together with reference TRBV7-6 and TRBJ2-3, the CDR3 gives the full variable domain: GAGVSQSPRYKVTKRGQDVALRCDPISGHVSLYWYRQALGQGPEFLTYFNYEAQQDKSGLPNDRFSAERPEGSISTLTIQRTEQRDSAMYRCASSSSGGTDTQYFGPGTRLTVL.

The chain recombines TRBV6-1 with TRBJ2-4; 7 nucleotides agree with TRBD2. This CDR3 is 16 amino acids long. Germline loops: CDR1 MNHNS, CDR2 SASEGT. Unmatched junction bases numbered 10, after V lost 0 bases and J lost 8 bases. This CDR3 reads CASSEAGPLAGDIQYF. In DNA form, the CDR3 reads TGTGCCAGCAGTGAAGCGGGTCCCCTTGCGGGAGACATTCAGTACTTC.

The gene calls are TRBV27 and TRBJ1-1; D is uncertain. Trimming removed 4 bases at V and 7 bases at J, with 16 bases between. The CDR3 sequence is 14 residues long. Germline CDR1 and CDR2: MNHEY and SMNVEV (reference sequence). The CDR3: CASSSYSGSLEAFF. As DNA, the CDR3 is TGTGCCAGCAGTTCCTATTCCGGGTCCCTTGAAGCTTTCTTT.

This CDR3 reads CASSQGGQRISYGYTF. The CDR3 nucleotides are TGCGCCAGCAGCCAAGGTGGACAGCGAATTTCCTATGGCTACACCTTC. The rearrangement uses TRBV4-1 and TRBJ1-2; a weak D match, TRBD1 (6 bases). Between the trimmed V and J ends, which lost 1 base and 4 bases, there was a span of 16 bases. The CDR3 contains 16 residues. Per the germline V gene, CDR1 is MGHRA and CDR2 is YSYEKL.

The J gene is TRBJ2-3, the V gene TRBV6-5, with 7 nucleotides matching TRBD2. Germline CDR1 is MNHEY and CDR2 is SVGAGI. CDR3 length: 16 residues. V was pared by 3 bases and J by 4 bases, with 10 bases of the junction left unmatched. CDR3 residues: CASSYGGGSSADTQYF. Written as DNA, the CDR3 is TGTGCCAGCAGTTATGGCGGGGGATCCTCGGCAGATACGCAGTATTTT.

The CDR3 DNA reads TGTGCCAGCAGCTTAGAGCCAGCGGGGAACACCGGGGAGCTGTTTTTT. This encodes CASSLEPAGNTGELFF. The V and J genes are TRBV7-9 and TRBJ2-2; D is perhaps TRBD2 (6 bases). Trimming took 1 base from V and 1 from J, leaving 10 bases between them. This CDR3 is 16 amino acids long. Looked up from germline, CDR1 is SEHNR and CDR2 is FQNEAQ (reference sequence).

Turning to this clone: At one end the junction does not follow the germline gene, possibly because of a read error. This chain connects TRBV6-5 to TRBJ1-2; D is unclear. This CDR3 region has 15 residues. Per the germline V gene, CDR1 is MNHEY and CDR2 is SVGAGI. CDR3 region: CASSYSGDGVDPGTF. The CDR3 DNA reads TGTGCCAGCAGTTACTCCGGGGATGGGGTGGACCCTGGAACTTTC.

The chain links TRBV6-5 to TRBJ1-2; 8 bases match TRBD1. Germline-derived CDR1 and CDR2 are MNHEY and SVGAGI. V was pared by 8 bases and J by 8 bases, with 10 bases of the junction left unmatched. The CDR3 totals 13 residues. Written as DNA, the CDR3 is TGTGCCAGCTGTCGGGCAGGGGGCAGGGGCTACACCTTC. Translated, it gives CASCRAGGRGYTF.

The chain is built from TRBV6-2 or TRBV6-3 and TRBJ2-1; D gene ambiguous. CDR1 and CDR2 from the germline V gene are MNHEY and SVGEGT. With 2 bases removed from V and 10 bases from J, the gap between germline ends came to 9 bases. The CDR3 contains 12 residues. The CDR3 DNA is TGTGCCAGCAGTTACCCAAGCACCGAGCAGTTCTTC. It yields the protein CASSYPSTEQFF.

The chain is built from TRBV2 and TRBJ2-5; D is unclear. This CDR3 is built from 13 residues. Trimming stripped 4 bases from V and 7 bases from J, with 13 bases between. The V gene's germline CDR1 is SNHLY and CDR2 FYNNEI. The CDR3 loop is CASSGIGAGTQYF. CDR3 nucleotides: TGTGCCAGCAGTGGAATCGGTGCCGGGACCCAGTACTTC.

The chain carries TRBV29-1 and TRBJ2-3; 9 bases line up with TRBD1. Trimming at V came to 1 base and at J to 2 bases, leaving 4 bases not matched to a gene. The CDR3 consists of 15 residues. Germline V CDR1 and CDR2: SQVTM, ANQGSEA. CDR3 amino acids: CSVEGGQGYTDTQYF. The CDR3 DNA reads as TGCAGCGTTGAAGGGGGACAGGGTTACACAGATACGCAGTATTTT.

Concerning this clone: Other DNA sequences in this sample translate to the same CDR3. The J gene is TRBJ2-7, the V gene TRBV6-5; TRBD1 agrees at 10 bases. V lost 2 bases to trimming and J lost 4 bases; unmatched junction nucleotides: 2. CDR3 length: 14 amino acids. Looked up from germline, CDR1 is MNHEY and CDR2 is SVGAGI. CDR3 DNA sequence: TGTGCCAGCAGTTACGGGGACAGGGGTTACGAGCAGTACTTC. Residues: CASSYGDRGYEQYF.

Here the CDR3 DNA reads TGCGCCAGCAGCCAATTGGCGGGGGGGCCGAATGAGCAGTTCTTC. Translating it yields CASSQLAGGPNEQFF. This chain links TRBV4-3 with TRBJ2-1; 9 positions agree with TRBD2. This CDR3 has 15 amino acids. Germline V gives CDR1 LGHNA, CDR2 YSLEER. Losses at the gene ends were 2 bases for V and 7 bases for J; bases not matched to a gene: 6.

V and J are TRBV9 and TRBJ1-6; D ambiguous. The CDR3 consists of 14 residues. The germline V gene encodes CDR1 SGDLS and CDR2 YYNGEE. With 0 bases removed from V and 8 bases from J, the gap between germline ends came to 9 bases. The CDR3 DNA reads TGTGCCAGCAGCGTAGGGCAGGCCGATTCACCCCTCCACTTT. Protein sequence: CASSVGQADSPLHF. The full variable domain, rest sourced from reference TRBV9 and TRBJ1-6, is DSGVTQTPKHLITATGQRVTLRCSPRSGDLSVYWYQQSLDQGLQFLIQYYNGEERAKGNILERFSAQQFPDLHSELNLSSLELGDSALYFCASSVGQADSPLHFGNGTRLTVT.

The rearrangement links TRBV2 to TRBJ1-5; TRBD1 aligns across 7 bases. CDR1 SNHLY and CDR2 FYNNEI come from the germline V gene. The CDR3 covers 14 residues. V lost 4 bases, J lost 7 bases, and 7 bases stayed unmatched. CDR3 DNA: TGTGCCAGCAGTGGGCGCCCAGGGGGACAGCCCCAGCATTTT. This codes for CASSGRPGGQPQHF.

DNA for the CDR3: TGTGCCAGCTCACCATCTAGCGGGGGGGCCGTTGGCATTCAGTACTTC. Protein: CASSPSSGGAVGIQYF. The V call is TRBV18, the J call TRBJ2-4; 12 bases fit TRBD2. J gave up 9 bases and V 2 bases, and 8 bases lay outside the gene matches. The CDR3 covers 16 residues. Germline assignment: CDR1 KGHSH and CDR2 LQKENI.

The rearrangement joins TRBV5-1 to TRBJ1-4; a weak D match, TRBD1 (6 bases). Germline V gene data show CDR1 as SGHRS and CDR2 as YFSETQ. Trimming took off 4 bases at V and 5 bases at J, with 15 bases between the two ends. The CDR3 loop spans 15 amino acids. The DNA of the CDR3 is TGCGCCAGCAGCCCGACAACAGGGATAAATGAAAAACTGTTTTTT. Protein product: CASSPTTGINEKLFF.

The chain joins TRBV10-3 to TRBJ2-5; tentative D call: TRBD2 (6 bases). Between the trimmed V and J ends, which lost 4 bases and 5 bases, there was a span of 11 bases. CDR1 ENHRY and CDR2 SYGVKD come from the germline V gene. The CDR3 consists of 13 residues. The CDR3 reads CAISVGAGETQYF. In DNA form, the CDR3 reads TGTGCCATCAGTGTTGGGGCGGGGGAGACCCAGTACTTC.

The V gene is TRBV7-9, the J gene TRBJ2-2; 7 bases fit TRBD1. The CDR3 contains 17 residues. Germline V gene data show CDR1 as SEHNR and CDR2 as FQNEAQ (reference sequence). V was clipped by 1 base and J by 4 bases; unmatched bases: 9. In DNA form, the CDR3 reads TGTGCCAGCAGCTTAGATCCCAGGGGGAAGGGCACCGGGGAGCTGTTTTTT. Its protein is CASSLDPRGKGTGELFF. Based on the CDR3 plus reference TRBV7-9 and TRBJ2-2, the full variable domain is DTGVSQNPRHKITKRGQNVTFRCDPISEHNRLYWYRQTLGQGPEFLTYFQNEAQLEKSRLLSDRFSAERPKGSFSTLEIQRTEQGDSAMYLCASSLDPRGKGTGELFFGEGSRLTVL.

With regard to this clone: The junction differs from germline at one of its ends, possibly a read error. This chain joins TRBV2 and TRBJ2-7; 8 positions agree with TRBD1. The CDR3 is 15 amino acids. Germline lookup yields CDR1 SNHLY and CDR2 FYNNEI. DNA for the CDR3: TGTGCCAGCAGTCAAGCCGGGACAGGTATCTACGAGCAGTACTTC. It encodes CASSQAGTGIYEQYF.

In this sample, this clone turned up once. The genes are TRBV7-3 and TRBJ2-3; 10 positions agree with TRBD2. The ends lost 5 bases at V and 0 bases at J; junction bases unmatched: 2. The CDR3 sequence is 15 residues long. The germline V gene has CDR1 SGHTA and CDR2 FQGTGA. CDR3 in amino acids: CASSPGLASTDTQYF. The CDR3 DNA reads TGTGCCAGCAGCCCGGGACTAGCGAGCACAGATACGCAGTATTTT.

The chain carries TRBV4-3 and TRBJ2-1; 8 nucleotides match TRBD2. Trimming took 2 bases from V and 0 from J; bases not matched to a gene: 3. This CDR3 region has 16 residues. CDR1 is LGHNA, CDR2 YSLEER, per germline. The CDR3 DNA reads TGCGCCAGCAGCCAACTAAGCGGGAGCTCCTACAATGAGCAGTTCTTC. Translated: CASSQLSGSSYNEQFF.

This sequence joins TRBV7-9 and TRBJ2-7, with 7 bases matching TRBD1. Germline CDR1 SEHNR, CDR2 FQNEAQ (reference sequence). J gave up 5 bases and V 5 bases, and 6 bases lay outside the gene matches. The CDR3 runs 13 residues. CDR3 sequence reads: CASSPDRPDEQYF. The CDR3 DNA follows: TGTGCCAGCAGCCCGGACAGGCCAGACGAGCAGTACTTC.

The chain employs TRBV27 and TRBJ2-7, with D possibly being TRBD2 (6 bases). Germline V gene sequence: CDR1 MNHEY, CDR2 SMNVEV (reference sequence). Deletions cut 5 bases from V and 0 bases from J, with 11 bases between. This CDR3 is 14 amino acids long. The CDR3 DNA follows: TGTGCCAGCAGTCCGGAGGGGAGCTCCTACGAGCAGTACTTC. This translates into CASSPEGSSYEQYF.

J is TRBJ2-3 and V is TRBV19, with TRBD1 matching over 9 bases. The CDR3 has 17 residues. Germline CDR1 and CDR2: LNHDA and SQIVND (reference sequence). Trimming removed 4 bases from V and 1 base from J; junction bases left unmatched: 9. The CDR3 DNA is TGTGCCAGTAGTACCTTACAGGGGGCGGCCGGCACAGATACGCAGTATTTT. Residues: CASSTLQGAAGTDTQYF.

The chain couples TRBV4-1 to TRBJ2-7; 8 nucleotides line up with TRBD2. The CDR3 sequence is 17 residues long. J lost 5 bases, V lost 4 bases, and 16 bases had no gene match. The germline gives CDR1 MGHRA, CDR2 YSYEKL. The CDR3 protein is CASSRQDLFQRGNEQYF. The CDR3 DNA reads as TGCGCCAGCAGCCGCCAAGATCTTTTCCAGCGGGGGAACGAGCAGTACTTC.

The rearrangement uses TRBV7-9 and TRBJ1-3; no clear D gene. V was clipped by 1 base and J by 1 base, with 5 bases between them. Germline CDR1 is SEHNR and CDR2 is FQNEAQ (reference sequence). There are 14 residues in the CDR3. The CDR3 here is CASSLVQSGNTIYF. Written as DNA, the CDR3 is TGTGCCAGCAGCTTAGTTCAGTCTGGAAACACCATATATTTT.

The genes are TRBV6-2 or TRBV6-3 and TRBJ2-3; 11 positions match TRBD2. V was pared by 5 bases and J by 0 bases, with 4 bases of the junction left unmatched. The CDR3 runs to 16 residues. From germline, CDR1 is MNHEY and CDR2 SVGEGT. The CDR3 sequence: CASSQTSGGSTDTQYF. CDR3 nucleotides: TGTGCCAGCAGTCAAACTAGCGGGGGTAGCACAGATACGCAGTATTTT.